This T cell receptor (beta chain) was profiled in a study of cytomegalovirus exposure and HLA in healthy donors. Generated by immunoSEQ multiplex PCR, the TCRdb table keeps only in-frame clones and is missing some. The data contain 200,000 or so clones, around 78% of them singletons. CDR1 is SGHTA, CDR2 FQGNSA, per germline. This CDR3 region has 15 residues. With 4 bases clipped from V and 3 bases from J, the junction kept 4 bases outside the gene matches. Sequenced material: PBMCs. This clonotype was obtained from a woman younger than 30 in good health and CMV-seronegative. The rearrangement joins TRBV7-2 to TRBJ2-7; 12 bases align to TRBD2. The CDR3 protein is CASSSTSGSYYEQYF. The CDR3 nucleotides are TGTGCCAGCAGCTCGACTAGCGGGAGTTACTACGAGCAGTACTTC.